This T cell receptor (beta chain) was captured in a study of T cell changes during pregnancy in multiple sclerosis. Data came from immunoSEQ multiplex PCR; TCRdb stores just in-frame clones and leaves some out. The sample has some 60,000 clones, roughly 93% seen once. The CDR3 consists of 16 residues. Germline V CDR1 and CDR2: LNHDA, SQIVND (reference sequence). The V segment lost 5 bases and the J segment 4 bases; nucleotides outside the gene matches: 10. The source was peripheral blood, collected after pregnancy. This clonotype originated in a female donor with multiple sclerosis, enrolled in a pregnancy study. The chain couples TRBV19 to TRBJ1-3; TRBD1 matches 8 bases. CDR3 nucleotides: TGTGCCAGTAGTCCTCCAGGGGGCGGAAAAGGAAACACCATATATTTT. Protein: CASSPPGGGKGNTIYF.